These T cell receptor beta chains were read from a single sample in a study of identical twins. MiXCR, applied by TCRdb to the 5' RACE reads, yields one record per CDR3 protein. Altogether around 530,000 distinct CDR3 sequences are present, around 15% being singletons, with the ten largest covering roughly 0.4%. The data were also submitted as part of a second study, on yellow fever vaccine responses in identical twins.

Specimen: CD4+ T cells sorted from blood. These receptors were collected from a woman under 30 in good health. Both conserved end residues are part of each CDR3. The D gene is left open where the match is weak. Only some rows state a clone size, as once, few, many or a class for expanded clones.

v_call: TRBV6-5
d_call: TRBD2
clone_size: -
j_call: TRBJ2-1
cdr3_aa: CASSYSSGTSGLREQFF
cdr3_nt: TGTGCCAGCAGTTACTCTAGCGGGACTAGCGGGTTGCGGGAGCAGTTCTTC

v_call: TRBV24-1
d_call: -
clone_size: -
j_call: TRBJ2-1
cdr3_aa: CATSDHIPTSSYNEQFF
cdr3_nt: TGTGCCACCAGTGACCATATACCAACCAGCTCCTACAATGAGCAGTTCTTC

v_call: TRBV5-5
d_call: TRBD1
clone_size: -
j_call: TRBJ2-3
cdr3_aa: CASSPGQGAPLLAQYF
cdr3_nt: TGTGCCAGCAGCCCGGGACAGGGGGCGCCTCTTTTGGCGCAGTATTTT

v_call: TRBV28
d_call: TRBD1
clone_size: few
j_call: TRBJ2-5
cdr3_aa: CASSLYIRDRGETQYF
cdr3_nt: TGTGCCAGCAGTTTATACATACGGGACAGGGGGGAGACCCAGTACTTC

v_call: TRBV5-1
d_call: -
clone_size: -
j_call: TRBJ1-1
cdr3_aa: CASNEWGSMNTEAFF
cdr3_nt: TGCGCCAGCAACGAGTGGGGCTCAATGAACACTGAAGCTTTCTTT

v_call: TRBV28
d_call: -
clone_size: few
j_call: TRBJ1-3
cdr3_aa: CASTLRITRNTIYF
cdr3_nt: TGTGCCAGCACCCTCCGGATAACCCGAAACACCATATATTTT

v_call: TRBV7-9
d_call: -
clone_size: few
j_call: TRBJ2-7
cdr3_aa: CASSLEGGAYEQYF
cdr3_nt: TGTGCCAGCAGCTTAGAAGGGGGAGCCTACGAGCAGTACTTC

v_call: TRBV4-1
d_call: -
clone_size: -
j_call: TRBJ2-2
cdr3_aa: CASSQNALGHDTGELFF
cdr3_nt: TGCGCCAGCAGCCAGAATGCCTTGGGGCACGACACCGGGGAGCTGTTTTTT

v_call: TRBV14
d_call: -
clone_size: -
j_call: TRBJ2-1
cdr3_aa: CASSQDSPSFSSYNEQFF
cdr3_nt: TGTGCCAGCAGCCAAGATTCGCCATCCTTTAGCTCCTACAATGAGCAGTTCTTC

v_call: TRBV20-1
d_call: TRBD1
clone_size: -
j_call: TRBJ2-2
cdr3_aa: CSARGQGPGEANTGELFF
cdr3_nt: TGCAGTGCTAGGGGACAGGGGCCGGGCGAAGCGAACACCGGGGAGCTGTTTTTT

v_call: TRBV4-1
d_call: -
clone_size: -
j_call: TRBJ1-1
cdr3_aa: CASSQGPGHLKNTEAFF
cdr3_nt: TGCGCCAGCAGCCAGGGACCGGGACACCTAAAGAACACTGAAGCTTTCTTT

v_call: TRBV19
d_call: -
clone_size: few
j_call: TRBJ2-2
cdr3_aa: CASSKGGDTGELFF
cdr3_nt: TGTGCCAGTAGCAAGGGGGGGGACACCGGGGAGCTGTTTTTT

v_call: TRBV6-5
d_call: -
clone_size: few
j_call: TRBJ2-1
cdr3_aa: CASSSGAGNSYNEQFF
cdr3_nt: TGTGCCAGCAGTTCCGGAGCGGGCAACTCCTACAATGAGCAGTTCTTC

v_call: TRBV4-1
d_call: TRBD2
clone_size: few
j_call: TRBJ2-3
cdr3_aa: CASSQDSGGRPTDTQYF
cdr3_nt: TGCGCCAGCAGCCAAGATTCTGGCGGGAGGCCCACAGATACGCAGTATTTT

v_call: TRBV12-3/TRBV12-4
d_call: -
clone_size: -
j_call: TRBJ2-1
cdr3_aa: CASIPGTVYNEQFF
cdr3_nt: TGTGCCAGCATACCAGGGACCGTATACAATGAGCAGTTCTTC

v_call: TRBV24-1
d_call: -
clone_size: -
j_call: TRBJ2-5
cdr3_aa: CATSEQGKETQYF
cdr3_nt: TGTGCCACCAGTGAACAGGGAAAGGAGACCCAGTACTTC

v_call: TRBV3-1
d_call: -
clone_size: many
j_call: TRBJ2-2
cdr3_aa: CASSYRESTGELFF
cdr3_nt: TGTGCCAGCAGCTACAGGGAATCCACCGGGGAGCTGTTTTTT

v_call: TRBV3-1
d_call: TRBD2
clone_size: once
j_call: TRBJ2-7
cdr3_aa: CASSQDRAGAYEQYF
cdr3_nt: TGTGCCAGCAGCCAAGATCGGGCGGGAGCGTACGAGCAGTACTTC

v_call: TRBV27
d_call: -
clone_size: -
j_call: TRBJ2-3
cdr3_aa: CASSPPWGDTGTDTQYF
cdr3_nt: TGTGCCAGCAGTCCCCCCTGGGGGGATACGGGCACAGATACGCAGTATTTT

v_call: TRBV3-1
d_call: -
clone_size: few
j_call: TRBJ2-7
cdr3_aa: CASSQTPNEQYF
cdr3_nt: TGTGCCAGCAGCCAAACCCCAAACGAGCAGTACTTC

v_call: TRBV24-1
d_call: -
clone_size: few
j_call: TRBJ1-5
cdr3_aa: CATSAVSNQPQHF
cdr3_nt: TGTGCCACCAGTGCGGTAAGCAATCAGCCCCAGCATTTT

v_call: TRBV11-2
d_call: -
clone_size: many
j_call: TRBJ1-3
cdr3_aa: CASSQGAGSGNTIYF
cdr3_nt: TGTGCCAGCAGCCAGGGAGCAGGGAGCGGAAACACCATATATTTT

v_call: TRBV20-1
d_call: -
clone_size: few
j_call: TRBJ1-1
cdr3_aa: CSARSILPSYTEAFF
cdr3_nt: TGCAGTGCTAGGTCGATCCTGCCATCATACACTGAAGCTTTCTTT

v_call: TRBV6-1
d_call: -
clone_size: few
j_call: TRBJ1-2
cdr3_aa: CASLASGGNMGYTF
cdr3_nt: TGTGCCAGTCTCGCCTCGGGGGGCAATATGGGCTACACCTTC

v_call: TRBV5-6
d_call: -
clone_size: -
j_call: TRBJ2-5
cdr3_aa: CARGHIQETQYF
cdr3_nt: TGTGCCAGGGGACACATACAAGAGACCCAGTACTTC

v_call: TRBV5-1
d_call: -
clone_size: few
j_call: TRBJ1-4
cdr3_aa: CASSRADSTPTNEKLFF
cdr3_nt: TGCGCCAGCAGCCGAGCCGACAGCACGCCAACTAATGAAAAACTGTTTTTT

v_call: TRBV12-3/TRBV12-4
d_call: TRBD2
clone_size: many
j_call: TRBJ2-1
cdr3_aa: CASSLETSGEQFF
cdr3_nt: TGTGCCAGCAGTTTAGAAACTAGCGGGGAGCAGTTCTTC